This passage covers 5 T cell receptor beta chains from one sample sequenced in a study of blood T cells in healthy people across ages (dated by TCRdb to about 2015). The method behind the library was 5' RACE. The instrument given in TCRdb is Illumina HiSeq 2500. A second PCR of about 7 to 12 cycles was run with a J-beta primer mix and a sample-barcoded 5' primer. TCRdb passed the public sequencing reads through fastp at Q25 and MiXCR, retaining productive beta sequences. Every distinct CDR3 protein forms one entry, paired with its most common genes and DNA. In this sample the table shows roughly 700,000 distinct CDR3 sequences, roughly 49% of which occur a single time. The ten largest clones capture 30% to 35% of the sample. The source material was blood. Receptors were obtained from a woman in her fifties or sixties in good health.

The V call is TRBV9, the J call TRBJ2-7; 9 bases match TRBD2. V shed 2 bases, J shed 3 bases, and the junction held 3 bases outside the gene matches. CDR3 length: 14 amino acids. The germline CDR1 and CDR2 sequences are SGDLS and YYNGEE. DNA of the CDR3: TGTGCCAGCAGCGTTAGCGGGAGAAACTACGAGCAGTACTTC. It translates to CASSVSGRNYEQYF.

In this sample, this clonotype turned up a few times. V gene TRBV27 combines with J gene TRBJ2-5, with D unclear. Germline V CDR1 and CDR2: MNHEY, SMNVEV (reference sequence). The V gene lost 3 bases and the J gene lost 5 bases, with 7 bases spanning the gap. The CDR3 covers 12 residues. The CDR3 coding sequence is TGTGCCAGCAGTTTTAACGGGGAGACCCAGTACTTC. Protein: CASSFNGETQYF.

This chain links TRBV9 with TRBJ1-2, with no clear D. The CDR3 covers 18 residues. Trimming pared 4 bases from V and 2 bases from J, leaving 24 bases between. Germline values: CDR1 SGDLS, CDR2 YYNGEE. CDR3 DNA sequence: TGTGCCAGCAGCTCCGGGAGTAGGTCCCTAGCGGGAAACTATGGCTACACCTTC. It is translated as CASSSGSRSLAGNYGYTF.

The gene calls are TRBV7-2 and TRBJ2-5, with 12 bases matching TRBD1. V lost 5 bases to trimming and J lost 6 bases; unmatched junction nucleotides: 4. CDR3 length equals 14 residues. The germline V gene has CDR1 SGHTA and CDR2 FQGNSA. The CDR3 nucleotides read TGTGCCAGCAGCGCGGGACAGGGGGCAAAGACCCAGTACTTC. Protein: CASSAGQGAKTQYF.

This clonotype was counted a few times. The gene calls are TRBV27 and TRBJ1-1; D uncertain. V was clipped by 5 bases and J by 3 bases, with 10 bases between them. Germline lookup yields CDR1 MNHEY and CDR2 SMNVEV (reference sequence). The CDR3 spans 13 residues. This chain's CDR3 is CASSQTGDTEAFF. CDR3 DNA: TGTGCCAGCAGTCAGACGGGTGACACTGAAGCTTTCTTT.